The 4 T cell receptor beta chains below were found in one sample sequenced in a study of tumor and adjacent non-tumor tissue in lung cancer. This sample's RNA came from whole unsorted tissue. The normal lung tissue was taken more than 3 cm from the tumor edge. TCRbeta libraries were built with three rounds of nested PCR, modified from ARM-PCR. MiXCR, run by TCRdb on the multiplex PCR reads, gives a single entry per CDR3 protein. The sample holds about 43,000 distinct CDR3 sequences, more than 50% seen once. The source material was distant non-tumor lung tissue. The receptors originated from a man in his fifties with non-small cell lung cancer.

On this clonotype: The conserved phenylalanine or tryptophan is not found at the CDR3 terminus, so this likely reflects a read error. The chain carries TRBV20-1 and TRBJ1-1; the D is unclear. Looked up from germline, CDR1 is DFQATT and CDR2 is SNEGSKA (reference sequence). Trimming pared 3 bases from V and 1 base from J, leaving 9 bases between. The CDR3 extends over 13 amino acids. The CDR3 DNA sequence: TGCAGTGCTAGGTGGACTGCGAACACTGAAGCTTTCTTA. Translated: CSARWTANTEAFL.

Worth noting for this clonotype: The conserved final phenylalanine or tryptophan is absent from the CDR3, which likely points to a read error. CDR3 sequence reads: CASSDPTKQGTYEQYL. CDR3 bases: TGTGCCAGCAGTGACCCAACCAAACAGGGTACCTACGAGCAGTACCTC. The J gene is TRBJ2-7, the V gene TRBV6-1; a weak D match, TRBD1 (6 bases). This CDR3 is built from 16 residues. V lost 3 bases and J 2 bases, leaving 17 bases between the germline ends. Germline assignment: CDR1 MNHNS and CDR2 SASEGT.

This clonotype has just one count. A clone one base away is much larger, so this may be a read error. The V and J genes are TRBV20-1 and TRBJ2-3, with D possibly TRBD2 on 5 matching bases. The CDR3 is 14 residues long. Germline loops: CDR1 DFQATT, CDR2 SNEGSKA (reference sequence). Trimming stripped 6 bases from V and 1 base from J, with 14 bases between. The CDR3 loop reads CSAPSAEGTDTQYF. DNA of the CDR3: TGCAGTGCCCCATCAGCGGAAGGCACAGATACGCAGTATTTT.

Comments on this clonotype: The junction does not match germline at one end; this may be a read error. The J gene is TRBJ2-6, the V gene TRBV12-3 or TRBV12-4, with 9 bases that match TRBD1. There are 19 residues in the CDR3. CDR3 amino acids: CASSARPGQGVPGVNVLTF. The CDR3 nucleotides are TGTGCCAGCAGTGCCCGCCCGGGACAGGGAGTCCCTGGGGTCAACGTCCTGACTTTC.